This T cell receptor (beta chain) originates from a study of blood T cell repertoires in COVID-19. The CDR3 sequence is 14 residues long. CDR1 is SGDLS, CDR2 YYNGEE, per germline. The germline V and J ends were trimmed by 3 bases and 4 bases, with 13 bases remaining between them. In the authors' workflow: Estimation of nucleated cell counts relied on the amplification of reference gene primers. The assay was immunoSEQ multiplex PCR, and TCRdb's table has in-frame clones only and misses some. V and J calls and clone size come straight from that table; D and trimming were deduced from the DNA. This table has a few hundred thousand clones, approximately 85% appearing once.

The chain has TRBV9 and TRBJ1-2, with a weak D call TRBD1 (5 bases). The receptor was isolated from a woman in her sixties or seventies with COVID-19, enrolled during active disease. Sequenced input: peripheral blood. CDR3 DNA: TGTGCCAGCAGCGGAAGGGACGGGGGCTATGGCTACACCTTC. As protein: CASSGRDGGYGYTF.